These 22 T cell receptor beta chains share one sample of origin, sequenced in a study of human T cells and chemical hapten exposure. MiXCR was run by TCRdb on the RACE reads, yielding one entry per CDR3 protein. The sample consists of about 380,000 distinct CDR3 sequences, 4% to 5.5% of them appearing once. Regarding time point: patch test 1, 2 weeks after DPC sensitization. Treatment denoted: therapeutic diphenylcyclopropenone sensitization with weekly scalp DPC. The input for sequencing was whole blood, taken in connection with sensitization to the hapten diphenylcyclopropenone (DPC). The receptors were gathered from a woman aged 50 to 60 with alopecia areata. Some clones in this sample may be carry-over from other donors' samples.

This clonotype appeared a few times. This sequence joins TRBV27 and TRBJ1-5, with D maybe TRBD1 (6 bases). The CDR3 is 18 residues long. CDR1 is MNHEY, CDR2 SMNVEV, per germline (reference sequence). The V and J ends lost 0 bases and 3 bases respectively, with 18 bases between them. The CDR3 DNA sequence: TGTGCCAGCAGTTTATCGAGACAGGAGGGGGGCTTCAATCAGCCCCAGCATTTT. It codes for CASSLSRQEGGFNQPQHF.

In this sample, this clonotype turned up a few times. The chain couples TRBV20-1 to TRBJ1-2; no clear D. Germline values: CDR1 DFQATT, CDR2 SNEGSKA (reference sequence). CDR3 length: 12 residues. The V end was cut by 3 bases, the J end by 4 bases, with 9 bases between. The CDR3 loop is CSARGGGYGYTF. The CDR3 nucleotides read TGCAGTGCTAGGGGAGGAGGCTATGGCTACACCTTC.

This clonotype has ten or more counts. V gene TRBV27 combines with J gene TRBJ1-1, with no clear D. The ends were cut back, 6 bases at V and 7 bases at J, with 9 bases in the middle. The V gene's germline CDR1 is MNHEY and CDR2 SMNVEV (reference sequence). The CDR3 consists of 11 residues. In nucleotides, the CDR3 is TGTGCCAGCAGCAAGGGTTATGAAGCTTTCTTT. Its protein is CASSKGYEAFF.

This clonotype was counted only a few times. The chain combines TRBV13 with TRBJ1-1; the D is unclear. This CDR3 comprises 14 residues. The germline V and J ends were trimmed by 7 bases and 1 base, with 13 bases remaining between them. CDR1 is PRHDT, CDR2 FYEKMQ, per germline (reference sequence). The CDR3 loop is CASTIARENTEAFF. The CDR3 DNA reads as TGTGCCAGCACGATAGCTAGGGAGAACACTGAAGCTTTCTTT.

This clonotype occurred many times. The chain recombines TRBV4-3 with TRBJ2-4; D not resolved. From germline, CDR1 is LGHNA and CDR2 YSLEER. The V gene lost 2 bases and the J gene lost 3 bases, with 8 bases spanning the gap. This CDR3 contains 14 residues. CDR3 sequence: CASSQLADKNIQYF. CDR3 bases: TGCGCCAGCAGCCAATTGGCTGACAAAAACATTCAGTACTTC.

This clonotype was seen at least ten times. The chain has TRBV13 and TRBJ1-5; D is unclear. CDR1 is PRHDT, CDR2 FYEKMQ, per germline (reference sequence). With 3 bases removed from V and 2 bases from J, the gap between germline ends came to 11 bases. CDR3 length: 15 amino acids. The CDR3 region has the DNA TGTGCCAGCAGCTTGGGCCAAGTGGGCAATCAGCCCCAGCATTTT. Residues: CASSLGQVGNQPQHF.

This clonotype was recorded many times. The rearrangement links TRBV5-4 to TRBJ2-7; the match to TRBD2 covers 11 bases. Germline V CDR1 and CDR2: SGHNT, YYREEE (reference sequence). V lost 5 bases, J lost 7 bases, and 5 bases stayed unmatched. The CDR3 spans 13 residues. The CDR3 region has the DNA TGTGCCAGCAGGAGGGGACTAGCGGCTGAGCAGTACTTC. Its translation is CASRRGLAAEQYF.

This clonotype was counted at least ten times. The V gene is TRBV6-2 or TRBV6-3, the J gene TRBJ2-1; 9 bases align to TRBD2. Germline trimming cut 5 bases from V and 7 bases from J; bases unmatched to any gene: 9. Germline V gene sequence: CDR1 MNHEY, CDR2 SVGEGT. There are 15 residues in the CDR3. CDR3 in DNA: TGTGCCAGCAGTCACCTAGCGGGGAAGGGGAATGAGCAGTTCTTC. Protein: CASSHLAGKGNEQFF.

The J gene is TRBJ2-2, the V gene TRBV9, with 10 positions matching TRBD2. CDR3 length equals 16 residues. Germline CDR1 SGDLS, CDR2 YYNGEE. Trimming cost V 4 bases and J 2 bases; bases outside gene matches: 5. As DNA, the CDR3 is TGTGCCAGCAGCTTGCGGACTAGCGGAAACACCGGGGAGCTGTTTTTT. The encoded protein is CASSLRTSGNTGELFF. Full variable domain (rest looked up from reference TRBV9 and TRBJ2-2): DSGVTQTPKHLITATGQRVTLRCSPRSGDLSVYWYQQSLDQGLQFLIQYYNGEERAKGNILERFSAQQFPDLHSELNLSSLELGDSALYFCASSLRTSGNTGELFFGEGSRLTVL.

The sample holds many counts of this clonotype. This chain joins TRBV10-3 and TRBJ1-1; TRBD1 might be the D (5 bases). The V gene's germline CDR1 is ENHRY and CDR2 SYGVKD. The CDR3 totals 13 residues. Between the trimmed V and J ends, which lost 10 bases and 2 bases, there was a span of 14 bases. The DNA for the CDR3 is TGTGCCAGCGCGACAGCCCCAAACACTGAAGCTTTCTTT. It specifies CASATAPNTEAFF.

This clonotype was seen at least ten times. V is TRBV15 and J is TRBJ2-3; 12 positions match TRBD1. Germline V gene data show CDR1 as LNHNV and CDR2 as YYDKDF (reference sequence). J was trimmed by 4 bases and V by 3 bases; bases with no gene match: 14. This CDR3 has 19 residues. In nucleotides, the CDR3 is TGTGCCACCAGCAGTGCCCGGGACAGGGGGCCGCGGATCCCAGATACGCAGTATTTT. Translation gives CATSSARDRGPRIPDTQYF.

This clonotype was counted at least ten times. The chain recombines TRBV27 with TRBJ2-5, with 9 bases aligning to TRBD2. The germline CDR1 and CDR2 sequences are MNHEY and SMNVEV (reference sequence). V gave up 3 bases and J gave up 5 bases; unmatched junction bases: 13. The CDR3 spans 17 residues. As DNA, the CDR3 is TGTGCCAGCAGTTTGGGGGGTGCGGGAGGGCCCGGGGAGACCCAGTACTTC. Residues: CASSLGGAGGPGETQYF.

The rearrangement joins TRBV11-2 to TRBJ2-2; D call uncertain. CDR1 and CDR2 from the germline V gene are SGHAT and FQNNGV. V was shortened by 3 bases and J by 5 bases, with 13 bases between the two germline ends. This CDR3 contains 15 residues. CDR3 nucleotides: TGTGCCAGCAGCTTCCCGGGCCTTTCAACCGGGGAGCTGTTTTTT. As protein: CASSFPGLSTGELFF.

This clonotype was counted ten times or more. This chain links TRBV6-6 with TRBJ1-2; 7 bases match TRBD1. CDR3 length: 15 residues. V trimming: 6 bases; J trimming: 1 base; junction bases outside the gene matches: 8. Germline V CDR1 and CDR2: MNHNY, SVGAGI (reference sequence). This CDR3 reads CASRNRDSDNYGYTF. The CDR3 coding sequence is TGTGCCAGCAGAAACCGGGACAGCGATAACTATGGCTACACCTTC.

The chain employs TRBV4-3 and TRBJ1-1, with TRBD1 matching 10 bases. Germline assignment: CDR1 LGHNA and CDR2 YSLEER. V gave up 1 base and J gave up 5 bases; unmatched junction bases: 4. There are 15 residues in the CDR3. The CDR3 sequence: CASSQGGTGVTEAFF. Written as DNA, the CDR3 is TGCGCCAGCAGCCAAGGAGGGACAGGGGTAACTGAAGCTTTCTTT.

This clonotype was seen more than once but under ten times. This chain connects TRBV4-3 to TRBJ2-3; D perhaps matches TRBD2 (6 bases). Germline V gene data show CDR1 as LGHNA and CDR2 as YSLEER. V lost 0 bases to trimming and J lost 4 bases, with 14 bases between them. There are 16 residues in the CDR3. In nucleotides, the CDR3 is TGCGCCAGCAGCCAAGATCGGGGGACTGGCGCAGATACGCAGTATTTT. Its protein product is CASSQDRGTGADTQYF.

This clonotype was picked up many times. The V gene is TRBV12-3 or TRBV12-4, the J gene TRBJ1-1; 8 positions match TRBD1. This CDR3 has 14 amino acids. The ends lost 5 bases at V and 3 bases at J; junction bases unmatched: 5. CDR3 residues: CASSPKGQDTEAFF. The CDR3 DNA is TGTGCCAGCAGTCCCAAGGGACAGGACACTGAAGCTTTCTTT.

This clonotype was seen many times. At one end the junction does not follow the germline gene, possibly because of a read error. This chain links TRBV29-1 with TRBJ1-3; no clear D gene. CDR1 and CDR2 from the germline V gene are SQVTM and ANQGSEA. The CDR3 has 17 amino acids. The CDR3 region has the DNA TGCAGCGTCGAAGACCCATTGGTGTGGGGCTCTGGAAACACCATATATTTT. It encodes CSVEDPLVWGSGNTIYF.

This clonotype showed up many times. This chain connects TRBV29-1 to TRBJ2-3; D remains ambiguous. Germline CDR1 and CDR2: SQVTM and ANQGSEA. The CDR3 has 14 residues. The V gene lost 4 bases and the J gene lost 7 bases, with 18 bases spanning the gap. CDR3 protein: CSVAEREVLHTQYF. The CDR3 coding sequence is TGCAGCGTTGCTGAAAGGGAAGTGTTACATACGCAGTATTTT.

This clonotype showed up many times. The gene calls are TRBV20-1 and TRBJ1-6, with TRBD1 as a possible D gene (5 bases). Trimming took off 2 bases at V and 7 bases at J, with 15 bases between the two ends. The CDR3 sequence is 15 residues long. CDR1 is DFQATT, CDR2 SNEGSKA, per germline (reference sequence). The CDR3 bases are TGCAGTGCTAGATCGGTTACAGGAATGAATTCACCCCTCCACTTT. Its protein is CSARSVTGMNSPLHF.

This clonotype came up a few times. This chain links TRBV7-3 with TRBJ2-5; TRBD1 is a possible D gene (5 bases). The CDR3 loop spans 14 amino acids. Germline-derived CDR1 and CDR2 are SGHTA and FQGTGA. The V end lost 5 bases, the J end lost 7 bases, and 17 bases lay between the germline ends. CDR3 bases: TGTGCCAGCAGCACGACTGAACTTAGGGGGACCCAGTACTTC. Translated, it gives CASSTTELRGTQYF. Filled out from reference TRBV7-3 and TRBJ2-5, the complete variable domain reads GAGVSQTPSNKVTEKGKYVELRCDPISGHTALYWYRQSLGQGPEFLIYFQGTGAADDSGLPNDRFFAVRPEGSVSTLKIQRTERGDSAVYLCASSTTELRGTQYFGPGTRLLVL.

This clonotype was detected many times. The genes are TRBV20-1 and TRBJ1-4, with D possibly being TRBD1 (6 bases). This CDR3 has 14 amino acids. Germline CDR1 and CDR2: DFQATT and SNEGSKA (reference sequence). V lost 6 bases to trimming and J lost 5 bases, with 16 bases between them. The CDR3 DNA reads as TGCAGTGCCCAAATAACAGGGCTAAATGAAAAACTGTTTTTT. Its protein is CSAQITGLNEKLFF.